Shown below are 8 T cell receptor beta chains from a single sample sequenced in a study of T cell responses to AZD1222 COVID-19 vaccine. Generated by immunoSEQ multiplex PCR, the TCRdb table keeps only in-frame clones and is missing some. The sample records some 70,000 clones, roughly 80% being singletons. The sample here was peripheral blood, taken 28 days after the second AZD1222 dose. These receptors were collected from an adult who received the AZD1222 COVID-19 vaccine.

This chain links TRBV6-6 with TRBJ2-7; TRBD1 matches 10 bases. CDR3 size: 15 residues. The V and J ends lost 4 bases and 6 bases, in that order; junction bases with no gene match: 9. The germline CDR1 and CDR2 sequences are MNHNY and SVGAGI (reference sequence). This chain's CDR3 is CASSSGTGVLVEQYF. CDR3 nucleotide sequence: TGTGCCAGCAGTTCCGGGACAGGGGTATTAGTCGAGCAGTACTTC.

The chain employs TRBV6-5 and TRBJ1-2; tentative D call: TRBD1 (6 bases). Between the trimmed V and J ends, which lost 6 bases and 5 bases, there was a span of 16 bases. The germline V gene encodes CDR1 MNHEY and CDR2 SVGAGI. The CDR3 spans 14 residues. The CDR3 coding sequence is TGTGCCAGCAGACAAAACAGGGTCTCGTATGGCTACACCTTC. Residues: CASRQNRVSYGYTF.

There are a few counts of this clone. CDR3 loop: CASSEGSVDDEKLFF. CDR3 nucleotides: TGTGCCAGCAGTGAGGGATCTGTGGATGATGAAAAACTGTTTTTT. The chain joins TRBV2 to TRBJ1-4, with no clear D. The V end lost 3 bases, the J end lost 6 bases, and 14 bases lay between the germline ends. The CDR3 consists of 15 residues. Per germline, CDR1 SNHLY and CDR2 FYNNEI.

The J gene is TRBJ2-7, the V gene TRBV6-1, with D unclear. Germline V lookup: CDR1 MNHNS, CDR2 SASEGT. The CDR3 extends over 14 amino acids. Trimming removed 2 bases from V and 5 bases from J, with 13 bases in between. CDR3 residues: CASSEWTSPHEQYF. CDR3 DNA sequence: TGTGCCAGCAGTGAATGGACCAGCCCCCACGAGCAGTACTTC.

This chain joins TRBV7-9 and TRBJ2-7; 7 positions match TRBD1. Germline assignment: CDR1 SEHNR and CDR2 FQNEAQ (reference sequence). Trimming took 4 bases from V and 4 from J; bases not matched to a gene: 10. The CDR3 spans 15 residues. CDR3 region: CASSSTGEGLYEQYF. The CDR3 DNA is TGTGCCAGCAGCTCAACAGGGGAAGGCCTTTACGAGCAGTACTTC.

This clone was seen a handful of times. This chain uses TRBV2 with TRBJ1-1, with a tentative D call TRBD1 (6 bases). Germline lookup yields CDR1 SNHLY and CDR2 FYNNEI. The CDR3 length is 15 residues. V was trimmed by 6 bases and J by 3 bases, leaving 17 bases between them. The CDR3 nucleotides are TGTGCCAGCAGGGCCTATTTGGGGGCGGACACTGAAGCTTTCTTT. Amino acids: CASRAYLGADTEAFF.

The V and J genes are TRBV7-2 and TRBJ1-5; D not certain. Deletions cut 5 bases from V and 3 bases from J, with 8 bases between. The germline V gene has CDR1 SGHTA and CDR2 FQGNSA. The length of the CDR3 is 13 residues. This chain's CDR3 is CASSTDINQPQHF. CDR3 bases: TGTGCCAGCAGCACAGACATCAATCAGCCCCAGCATTTT.

The J gene is TRBJ1-1, the V gene TRBV12-3 or TRBV12-4; 8 bases agree with TRBD1. The length of the CDR3 is 13 residues. The V segment lost 6 bases and the J segment 3 bases; nucleotides outside the gene matches: 3. The CDR3, as DNA: TGTGCCAGCAGGGACAGGGAGCACACTGAAGCTTTCTTT. It encodes CASRDREHTEAFF.